Below are 12 T cell receptor beta chains sequenced from a single sample in a study of T cell changes during pregnancy in multiple sclerosis. Sequencing was performed with immunoSEQ multiplex PCR; in TCRdb, only in-frame clones are kept and a portion is missing. This table holds about 71,000 clones, approximately 92% found once. This material consisted of peripheral blood, taken in the third trimester of pregnancy. Receptors were obtained from a female donor with multiple sclerosis, enrolled in a pregnancy study.

J is TRBJ1-5 and V is TRBV10-3; D might be TRBD1 (5 bases). CDR3 size: 12 residues. The V gene lost 6 bases and the J gene lost 3 bases, with 6 bases spanning the gap. The germline gives CDR1 ENHRY, CDR2 SYGVKD. CDR3 loop: CAIRDTNQPQHF. The DNA of the CDR3 is TGTGCCATCAGGGACACCAATCAGCCCCAGCATTTT.

The chain carries TRBV20-1 and TRBJ2-3; D is undetermined. V was cut by 6 bases and J by 6 bases, with 10 bases left in between. The V gene's germline CDR1 is DFQATT and CDR2 SNEGSKA (reference sequence). This CDR3 has 11 residues. The CDR3 sequence: CSAINRDTQYF. The CDR3 region has the DNA TGCAGTGCCATAAACCGGGATACGCAGTATTTT.

The V call is TRBV7-2, the J call TRBJ2-2; no clear D. The CDR3 is made up of 14 amino acids. Between the trimmed V and J ends, which lost 4 bases and 4 bases, there was a span of 10 bases. Germline CDR1 and CDR2: SGHTA and FQGNSA. The CDR3 DNA reads as TGTGCCAGCAGCTCGCATTACAGCACCGGGGAGCTGTTTTTT. Protein product: CASSSHYSTGELFF.

The rearrangement uses TRBV11-2 and TRBJ2-5; 7 bases are a match to TRBD1. In germline, CDR1 is SGHAT, CDR2 FQNNGV. V gave up 5 bases and J gave up 1 base; unmatched junction bases: 4. The CDR3 has 14 residues. CDR3 in DNA: TGTGCCAGCAGCCCCGGACAGGTCCAAGAGACCCAGTACTTC. Residues: CASSPGQVQETQYF.

The chain links TRBV13 to TRBJ2-1, with a possible D match to TRBD2 (6 bases). The V end was cut by 0 bases, the J end by 4 bases, with 22 bases between. The CDR3 has 19 amino acids. Germline V gene data show CDR1 as PRHDT and CDR2 as FYEKMQ (reference sequence). The CDR3 loop reads CASSLGQGRLVVGYNEQFF. DNA for the CDR3: TGTGCCAGCAGCTTAGGCCAGGGACGACTAGTAGTGGGGTACAATGAGCAGTTCTTC.

The gene calls are TRBV14 and TRBJ2-7, with 15 bases aligning to TRBD2. This CDR3 has 19 amino acids. Germline values: CDR1 SGHDN, CDR2 FVKESK. V shed 4 bases and J 0 bases; nucleotides not matched to a gene: 10. CDR3 sequence: CASSPGPGLAGGFSYEQYF. CDR3 nucleotides: TGTGCCAGCAGCCCGGGACCGGGACTAGCGGGAGGATTCTCCTACGAGCAGTACTTC.

V usage is TRBV6-5 and J usage is TRBJ2-4, with TRBD2 identical over 9 bases. The CDR3 runs to 14 residues. CDR1 MNHEY and CDR2 SVGAGI come from the germline V gene. J was trimmed by 7 bases and V by 6 bases; bases with no gene match: 7. The CDR3 is CASSIYSGSNIQYF. The CDR3 DNA reads TGTGCCAGCAGCATCTATAGCGGGAGTAACATTCAGTACTTC.

The chain joins TRBV7-2 to TRBJ1-2; 12 bases line up with TRBD1. Germline CDR1 SGHTA, CDR2 FQGNSA. With V trimmed by 4 bases and J by 8 bases, 11 bases remained unmatched. The CDR3 runs to 16 residues. The CDR3 bases are TGTGCCAGCAGCTCGTACGCCGTTGGGACAGGGGGCGGCTACACCTTC. Translated, it gives CASSSYAVGTGGGYTF.

The V gene is TRBV28, the J gene TRBJ2-7; TRBD1 matches 10 bases. Germline V lookup: CDR1 MDHEN, CDR2 SYDVKM. With 7 bases clipped from V and 4 bases from J, the junction kept 4 bases outside the gene matches. This CDR3 is 13 amino acids long. CDR3 DNA: TGTGCCAGCATAGGACAGGGGGAGTACGAGCAGTACTTC. Amino acid sequence: CASIGQGEYEQYF.

The CDR3 coding sequence is TGCAGCGTTGCGCAGTCATCTAGCGAGCAGTACTTC. Translating it yields CSVAQSSSEQYF. The genes are TRBV29-1 and TRBJ2-7; D remains ambiguous. The CDR3 extends over 12 amino acids. Trimming cost V 4 bases and J 6 bases, with 13 bases left between them. In germline, CDR1 is SQVTM, CDR2 ANQGSEA.

The V gene is TRBV6-5, the J gene TRBJ1-1; D not certain. V was cut by 2 bases and J by 7 bases, with 14 bases left in between. Germline V gene sequence: CDR1 MNHEY, CDR2 SVGAGI. CDR3 length equals 14 residues. The CDR3 DNA follows: TGTGCCAGCAGTTACAGTGGGCCGCTTGGTGAAGCTTTCTTT. This codes for CASSYSGPLGEAFF.

This clone has only one observation. The chain carries TRBV19 and TRBJ2-5; a weak D match, TRBD2 (6 bases). Trimming removed 11 bases at V and 4 bases at J, with 20 bases between. The CDR3 extends over 14 amino acids. CDR1 LNHDA and CDR2 SQIVND come from the germline V gene (reference sequence). CDR3 in DNA: TGTGCCTCTGGACCTAGCGCCTCCGGAGAGACCCAGTACTTC. This sequence encodes CASGPSASGETQYF.